The 32 T cell receptor beta chains listed next were all sequenced from one sample in a study of blood T cell repertoires in COVID-19 (dated by TCRdb to 2018 to 2020). The library was obtained by the immunoSEQ multiplex PCR assay. In TCRdb, the immuneACCESS table is reduced to in-frame sequences with V and J assigned. These tables do not hold every clone; where another copy was compared, an unresolved V gene accounts for under half, and the others remain unexplained. This sample comprises under 200,000 clones, over 70% of them detected only once. The ten largest clones represent less than 7% of the sample. Sequenced material: peripheral blood. The receptors were sampled from a man aged 55 to 70 with acute or convalescent COVID-19.

This chain uses TRBV7-6 with TRBJ1-1; 8 bases map to TRBD1. The CDR3 is made up of 15 amino acids. V lost 4 bases, J lost 4 bases, and 8 bases stayed unmatched. Per germline, CDR1 SGHVS and CDR2 FNYEAQ. The CDR3 here is CASSSLGGTGTEAFF. Written as DNA, the CDR3 is TGTGCCAGCAGCTCCCTCGGCGGGACAGGCACTGAAGCTTTCTTT.

The gene calls are TRBV6-4 and TRBJ2-1; D not resolved. The CDR3 extends over 16 amino acids. The germline gives CDR1 MRHNA, CDR2 SNTAGT. Trimming stripped 5 bases from V and 7 bases from J, with 21 bases between. CDR3 residues: CASSKDYYGAKNEQFF. The CDR3 bases are TGTGCCAGCAGTAAAGATTACTACGGAGCAAAAAATGAGCAGTTCTTC.

The chain couples TRBV6-2 or TRBV6-3 to TRBJ1-5, with D possibly matching TRBD1 (5 bases). Trimming left V 5 bases short and J 2 bases short, with 19 bases between. CDR3 length equals 17 residues. CDR1 and CDR2 (germline): MNHEY, SVGEGT. CDR3 residues: CASSPPEHIRGNQPQHF. The CDR3 nucleotides read TGTGCCAGCAGTCCCCCAGAGCATATCAGGGGCAATCAGCCCCAGCATTTT.

V usage is TRBV4-2 and J usage is TRBJ1-3; 8 bases are a match to TRBD1. V dropped 5 bases and J dropped 4; count of bases not matched to a gene: 4. This CDR3 region has 14 residues. Germline V gene data show CDR1 as LGHNA and CDR2 as YNFKEQ. The CDR3 spells CASSGRDRGNTIYF. The CDR3 nucleotides read TGTGCCAGCAGCGGCCGGGACAGGGGAAACACCATATATTTT.

This clone has only one observation. The rearrangement joins TRBV19 to TRBJ1-1; TRBD1 matches 9 bases. The CDR3 is made up of 15 amino acids. V lost 3 bases and J lost 4; bases outside the gene matches: 6. Germline lookup yields CDR1 LNHDA and CDR2 SQIVND (reference sequence). The CDR3 nucleotides are TGTGCCAGTAGTATCCCGACAGGGGGGACCACTGAAGCTTTCTTT. Residues: CASSIPTGGTTEAFF.

V gene TRBV12-5 combines with J gene TRBJ2-5; possible D gene TRBD1, 6 bases. The germline V and J ends were trimmed by 0 bases and 2 bases, with 13 bases remaining between them. This CDR3 contains 16 residues. From germline, CDR1 is LGHNT and CDR2 FRNRAP. CDR3 loop: CASGLVTGTLQETQYF. The CDR3 coding sequence is TGTGCTAGTGGTTTGGTAACCGGGACACTACAAGAGACCCAGTACTTC.

The chain uses TRBV24-1 and TRBJ2-1; no firm D call. Germline lookup yields CDR1 KGHDR and CDR2 SFDVKD. This CDR3 contains 14 residues. The germline V and J ends were trimmed by 5 bases and 2 bases, with 9 bases remaining between them. In nucleotides, the CDR3 is TGTGCCACCAGTGGGGTAGCAACCTACAATGAGCAGTTCTTC. Its translation is CATSGVATYNEQFF.

J is TRBJ1-2 and V is TRBV2, with TRBD1 matching over 11 bases. From germline, CDR1 is SNHLY and CDR2 FYNNEI. V dropped 4 bases and J dropped 0; count of bases not matched to a gene: 4. This CDR3 region has 16 residues. DNA for the CDR3: TGTGCCAGCAGTGGGACAGGGGGCCCAGCTAACTATGGCTACACCTTC. The encoded protein is CASSGTGGPANYGYTF.

The chain uses TRBV10-3 and TRBJ1-1; TRBD1 matches 7 bases. The germline gives CDR1 ENHRY, CDR2 SYGVKD. Trimming took 7 bases from V and 1 from J; bases not matched to a gene: 6. The CDR3 length is 14 residues. The chain's CDR3 is CAIKSSGGNTEAFF. The DNA for the CDR3 is TGTGCCATCAAATCGTCAGGGGGGAACACTGAAGCTTTCTTT.

The V and J genes are TRBV6-2 or TRBV6-3 and TRBJ1-5; the match to TRBD1 covers 9 bases. This CDR3 is built from 17 residues. The germline CDR1 and CDR2 sequences are MNHEY and SVGEGT. V lost 7 bases, J lost 7 bases, and 17 bases stayed unmatched. The CDR3 loop is CASTPRRETGGDQPQHF. The CDR3 coding sequence is TGTGCCAGCACCCCTCGGAGGGAGACAGGGGGGGACCAGCCCCAGCATTTT.

This clone turned up a few times. V usage is TRBV2 and J usage is TRBJ2-1, with 8 bases lining up with TRBD2. The CDR3 extends over 16 amino acids. Germline V CDR1 and CDR2: SNHLY, FYNNEI. Losses at the gene ends were 4 bases for V and 7 bases for J; bases not matched to a gene: 12. CDR3 in DNA: TGTGCCAGCAGTGGGTCGGGACTAGTTGGTTGGAATGAGCAGTTCTTC. As protein: CASSGSGLVGWNEQFF.

This clone was picked up a small number of times. This chain uses TRBV4-1 with TRBJ2-5; the D gene is possibly TRBD2 (6 bases). CDR1 is MGHRA and CDR2 is YSYEKL in the germline V gene. With 4 bases removed from V and 3 bases from J, the gap between germline ends came to 12 bases. This CDR3 comprises 14 residues. The CDR3 loop reads CASSPSWGEETQYF. CDR3 nucleotide sequence: TGCGCCAGCAGCCCTTCCTGGGGGGAAGAGACCCAGTACTTC.

The chain carries TRBV29-1 and TRBJ1-4; 7 bases map to TRBD1. The CDR3 runs to 12 residues. The trim removed 7 bases at V and 8 bases at J, leaving 7 bases unmatched. The germline V gene has CDR1 SQVTM and CDR2 ANQGSEA. CDR3 nucleotides: TGCAGCGCAAGGGGGCACGAAGAAAAACTGTTTTTT. Encoded protein: CSARGHEEKLFF.

The rearrangement uses TRBV21-1 and TRBJ2-7; the table assigns TRBD2, which was not confirmed against the DNA. TRBV21-1 is a pseudogene locus. The CDR3 contains 15 residues. CDR3 in amino acids: CASSKAGGETYEQYF. The CDR3 nucleotides read TGTGCCAGCAGCAAAGCTGGCGGGGAAACCTACGAGCAGTACTTC.

This clone was seen a single time. The chain employs TRBV3-1 (or the pseudogene TRBV3-2) and TRBJ1-1, with TRBD1 identical over 11 bases. The CDR3 is made up of 16 amino acids. The J segment lost 0 bases and the V segment lost 2 bases, leaving 2 bases of the junction unmatched. Germline-derived CDR1 and CDR2 are LGHDT and YNNKEL (reference sequence). In nucleotides, the CDR3 is TGTGCCAGCAGCCAACGGGGACAGGGGGTGAACACTGAAGCTTTCTTT. Protein sequence: CASSQRGQGVNTEAFF.

The chain has TRBV6-5 and TRBJ1-4, with D possibly being TRBD1 (6 bases). The CDR3 contains 14 residues. V was trimmed by 6 bases and J by 4 bases, leaving 12 bases between them. Germline V gene lookup returns CDR1 MNHEY and CDR2 SVGAGI. For the CDR3, the DNA is TGTGCCAGCAGCAGGACAGCGTTTAATGAAAAACTGTTTTTT. As protein: CASSRTAFNEKLFF.

V and J are TRBV5-8 and TRBJ1-5, with 9 bases aligning to TRBD1. The trim removed 3 bases at V and 6 bases at J, leaving 7 bases unmatched. In germline, CDR1 is SGHTS, CDR2 YDEGEE. This CDR3 has 15 amino acids. In DNA form, the CDR3 reads TGTGCCAGCAGCTCACGAAACAGGGGGCCTCAGCCCCAGCATTTT. As protein: CASSSRNRGPQPQHF. Complete variable domain (other parts from reference TRBV5-8 and TRBJ1-5): EAGVTQSPTHLIKTRGQQATLRCSPISGHTSVYWYQQALGLGLQFLLWYDEGEERNRGNFPPRFSGRQFPNYSSELNVNALELEDSALYLCASSSRNRGPQPQHFGDGTRLSIL.

V and J are TRBV30 and TRBJ2-3; 9 nucleotides agree with TRBD2. Germline V gene lookup returns CDR1 GTSNPN and CDR2 SVGIG (reference sequence). The CDR3 sequence is 17 residues long. The V gene end was trimmed by 3 bases and the J gene end by 3 bases; junction bases not matched to a gene: 13. The CDR3 here is CAWRRIALAGGTDTQYF. DNA for the CDR3: TGTGCCTGGAGGAGGATAGCGCTGGCGGGAGGGACAGATACGCAGTATTTT.

This clone was recorded a few times. This chain uses TRBV29-1 with TRBJ1-1, with D possibly TRBD1 on 5 matching bases. Germline V gives CDR1 SQVTM, CDR2 ANQGSEA. Between the trimmed V and J ends, which lost 3 bases and 6 bases, there was a span of 11 bases. There are 12 residues in the CDR3. The CDR3 DNA sequence: TGCAGCGTTGAGGGGGGTGACCCTGAAGCTTTCTTT. Translating it yields CSVEGGDPEAFF.

The genes are TRBV5-5 and TRBJ2-3; TRBD1 matches at 10 bases. Germline V lookup: CDR1 SGHKS, CDR2 YYEKEE (reference sequence). The CDR3 runs 17 residues. Trimming cost V 0 bases and J 1 base; bases outside gene matches: 5. In DNA form, the CDR3 reads TGTGCCAGCAGCTTGGGACAGGGGGCGCTTGGCACAGATACGCAGTATTTT. Translating it yields CASSLGQGALGTDTQYF.

The V call is TRBV14, the J call TRBJ2-5; 12 bases agree with TRBD2. The CDR3 is 16 residues long. Germline V gene data show CDR1 as SGHDN and CDR2 as FVKESK. V dropped 2 bases and J dropped 4; count of bases not matched to a gene: 5. The CDR3 sequence is CASSQNRLAGVETQYF. The CDR3 coding sequence is TGTGCCAGCAGCCAAAACCGACTAGCGGGAGTAGAGACCCAGTACTTC.

This rearrangement joins TRBV10-3 to TRBJ1-2; D may be TRBD1 (6 bases). V was clipped by 0 bases and J by 6 bases, with 26 bases between them. Germline V gene sequence: CDR1 ENHRY, CDR2 SYGVKD. The CDR3 is made up of 19 amino acids. The CDR3 loop reads CAISESGRGRLRVSDGYTF. CDR3 coding DNA: TGTGCCATCAGTGAGTCGGGGCGGGGGCGCCTTAGGGTGTCGGATGGCTACACCTTC.

V usage is TRBV30 and J usage is TRBJ2-7, with 7 bases identical to TRBD2. The junction had 9 bases not matched to a gene; V was cut back by 2 bases and J by 5 bases. The CDR3 runs 14 residues. Germline loops: CDR1 GTSNPN, CDR2 SVGIG (reference sequence). CDR3 in DNA: TGTGCCTGGAGTAGTTCCGGGAGGAAGAACGAGCAGTACTTC. Encoded protein: CAWSSSGRKNEQYF.

V gene TRBV20-1 combines with J gene TRBJ2-7; D remains ambiguous. The CDR3 length is 14 residues. The V and J ends lost 3 bases and 3 bases respectively, with 15 bases between them. Germline V gene data show CDR1 as DFQATT and CDR2 as SNEGSKA (reference sequence). CDR3 DNA sequence: TGCAGTGCTAGTGGGCAGAGGCCCAGCTACGAGCAGTACTTC. The encoded protein is CSASGQRPSYEQYF.

CDR3 DNA sequence: TGTGCCAGTAGTATAATTTCACAGCGGGAGGCAACCTACAATGAGCAGTTCTTC. The encoded protein is CASSIISQREATYNEQFF. The chain combines TRBV19 with TRBJ2-1, with 9 bases fitting TRBD2. The V gene's germline CDR1 is LNHDA and CDR2 SQIVND (reference sequence). The CDR3 extends over 18 amino acids. Losses at the gene ends were 2 bases for V and 2 bases for J; bases not matched to a gene: 10. Full variable domain (outside the CDR3, taken from reference TRBV19 and TRBJ2-1): DGGITQSPKYLFRKEGQNVTLSCEQNLNHDAMYWYRQDPGQGLRLIYYSQIVNDFQKGDIAEGYSVSREKKESFPLTVTSAQKNPTAFYLCASSIISQREATYNEQFFGPGTRLTVL.

The V gene is TRBV28, the J gene TRBJ1-6, with D unresolved. Trimming removed 5 bases from V and 4 bases from J, with 9 bases in between. The length of the CDR3 is 14 residues. Per germline, CDR1 MDHEN and CDR2 SYDVKM. The chain's CDR3 is CASSKTVYNSPLHF. DNA of the CDR3: TGTGCCAGCAGTAAAACGGTATATAATTCACCCCTCCACTTT.

The chain is built from TRBV2 and TRBJ2-6; 9 bases fit TRBD2. Unmatched junction bases numbered 9, after V lost 2 bases and J lost 1 base. Germline-derived CDR1 and CDR2 are SNHLY and FYNNEI. This CDR3 is built from 19 residues. The CDR3, as DNA: TGTGCCAGCAGTGAAAACGCGCGACTAGCGGAATCTGGGGCCAACGTCCTGACTTTC. This gives the protein CASSENARLAESGANVLTF.

This CDR3 is CASSIMGTTYNSPLHF. The CDR3 bases are TGTGCCAGTAGTATTATGGGCACAACCTATAATTCACCCCTCCACTTT. J is TRBJ1-6 and V is TRBV19; D not resolved. Germline V gene lookup returns CDR1 LNHDA and CDR2 SQIVND (reference sequence). This CDR3 is 16 amino acids long. V shed 3 bases and J shed 2 bases, with 11 bases lying between them. Variable domain in full (rest from reference TRBV19 and TRBJ1-6): DGGITQSPKYLFRKEGQNVTLSCEQNLNHDAMYWYRQDPGQGLRLIYYSQIVNDFQKGDIAEGYSVSREKKESFPLTVTSAQKNPTAFYLCASSIMGTTYNSPLHFGNGTRLTVT.

DNA for the CDR3: TGCAGCGTTCCCAAAACAGACCTCTTATACAGCGGGAGTGACGGGGAGCTGTTTTTT. Amino acid sequence: CSVPKTDLLYSGSDGELFF. The chain couples TRBV29-1 to TRBJ2-2; 8 bases fit TRBD2. The ends lost 5 bases at V and 7 bases at J; junction bases unmatched: 24. This CDR3 contains 19 residues. Germline V gene sequence: CDR1 SQVTM, CDR2 ANQGSEA.

The CDR3 region is CASSPRDRGFGYTF. In DNA, the CDR3 is TGTGCCAGCAGCCCTCGGGACAGGGGATTCGGCTACACCTTC. The V gene is TRBV3-1 (or the pseudogene TRBV3-2), the J gene TRBJ1-2; 10 bases align to TRBD1. V lost 4 bases to trimming and J lost 8 bases; unmatched junction nucleotides: 7. The germline CDR1 and CDR2 sequences are LGHDT and YNNKEL (reference sequence). The CDR3 extends over 14 amino acids.

The chain recombines TRBV2 with TRBJ2-7; 7 bases are a match to TRBD2. There are 14 residues in the CDR3. CDR1 and CDR2 (germline): SNHLY, FYNNEI. V lost 4 bases, J lost 5 bases, and 8 bases stayed unmatched. CDR3 bases: TGTGCCAGCAGTGGACGGGGCGGGAGCGACGAGCAGTACTTC. Protein sequence: CASSGRGGSDEQYF.

This chain links TRBV27 with TRBJ2-1, with 7 bases matching TRBD2. Germline V gene sequence: CDR1 MNHEY, CDR2 SMNVEV (reference sequence). Germline trimming cut 8 bases from V and 15 bases from J; bases unmatched to any gene: 13. The CDR3 runs to 12 residues. CDR3 residues: CASVSVGEGWFF. The CDR3 coding sequence is TGTGCCAGCGTAAGCGTCGGGGAGGGGTGGTTCTTC.